This entry describes one T cell receptor (beta chain). This clonotype was counted between two and nine times. It lacks a known antigen. No much larger clone exists at a distance of one base, and base qualities are not known. The sample originates from a study of chronic HIV infection and antiretroviral therapy (dated by TCRdb to the mid-2010s). Libraries were built with 5' RACE. Sequencer: Illumina MiSeq. Using fastp trimming at Q25 and MiXCR clonotype assembly, TCRdb reanalyzed the public sequencing data and kept in-frame beta chains. Rows with a matching CDR3 protein are joined into one entry that keeps the most common DNA and genes. The sample table lists 25,000 to 35,000 distinct CDR3 sequences, under 9.5% of them with a count of one. The ten largest clones take up more than 2% of the sample. CDR1 MDHEN and CDR2 SYDVKM were looked up in the germline V gene. Unmatched junction bases come to 4, with V trimmed by 2 bases and J by 3 bases. The CDR3 covers 15 residues, taking in both the cysteine and the phenylalanine. Only the CDR3 DNA stays, 45 bases, in frame from base 1.

Sequences were obtained from peripheral blood. The receptor was derived from an adult who had HIV and had not received antiretroviral therapy, or was an uninfected healthy control (not recorded which). The chain employs TRBV28 and TRBJ1-5; TRBD1 aligns with 7 central bases. The bases read TGTGCCAGCAGTTTAAGAACAGGGGACAATCAGCCCCAGCATTTT. Protein translation: CASSLRTGDNQPQHF.